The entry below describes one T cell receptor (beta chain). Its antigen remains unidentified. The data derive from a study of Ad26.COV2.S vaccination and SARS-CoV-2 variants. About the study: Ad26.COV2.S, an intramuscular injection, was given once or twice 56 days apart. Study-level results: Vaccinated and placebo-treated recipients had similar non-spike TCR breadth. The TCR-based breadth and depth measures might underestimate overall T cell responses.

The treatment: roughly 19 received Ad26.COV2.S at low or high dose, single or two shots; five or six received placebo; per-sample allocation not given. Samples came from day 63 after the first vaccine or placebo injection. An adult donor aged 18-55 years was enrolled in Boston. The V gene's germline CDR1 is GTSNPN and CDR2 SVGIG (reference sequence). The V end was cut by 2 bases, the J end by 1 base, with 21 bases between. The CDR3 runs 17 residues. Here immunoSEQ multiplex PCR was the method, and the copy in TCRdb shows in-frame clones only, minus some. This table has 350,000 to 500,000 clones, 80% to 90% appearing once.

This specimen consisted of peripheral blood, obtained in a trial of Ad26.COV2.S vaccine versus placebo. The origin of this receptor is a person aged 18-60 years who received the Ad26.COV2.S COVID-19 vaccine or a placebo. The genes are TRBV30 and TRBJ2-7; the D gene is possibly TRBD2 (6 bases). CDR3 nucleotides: TGTGCCTGGAGTCCCCGTTGGGGAGCGGGTTCTTCCTACGAGCAGTACTTC. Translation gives CAWSPRWGAGSSYEQYF.